One sample yielded the 30 T cell receptor beta chains listed below, sequenced in a study of CD8 T cells in ankylosing spondylitis (dated by TCRdb to 2015 to 2018). Library generation was performed with 5' RACE. Sequenced using an Illumina HiSeq 2500. The public reads were run again by TCRdb, first through fastp at Q25 and then through MiXCR, and only productive beta chains were kept. Rows matching on CDR3 protein sequence are summarized as one entry with the most common DNA and genes. Counted in this sample were under 15,000 distinct CDR3 sequences; around 2.8% of them appeared once. The ten largest clonotypes hold under 9% of the sample. Material for sequencing was blood, either unsorted or a sorted T cell fraction (not recorded which). These receptor sequences come from a male donor with ankylosing spondylitis or in good health (not recorded which).

This clonotype was picked up many times. CDR3: CASSVGMTYEQYF. The CDR3 nucleotides read TGTGCCAGCAGCGTAGGAATGACCTACGAGCAGTACTTC. The chain is built from TRBV9 and TRBJ2-7; D gene unclear. CDR3 length equals 13 residues. V dropped 0 bases and J dropped 2 bases, with 6 bases sitting between them. Per germline, CDR1 SGDLS and CDR2 YYNGEE.

This clonotype is labeled as medium-sized. The CDR3 sequence: CASSEGLAGSGGTDTQYF. For the CDR3, the DNA is TGTGCCAGCAGCGAGGGACTAGCGGGGTCCGGGGGCACAGATACGCAGTATTTT. The genes are TRBV9 and TRBJ2-3; 13 nucleotides align to TRBD2. CDR1 and CDR2 from the germline V gene are SGDLS and YYNGEE. The V segment lost 3 bases and the J segment 1 base; nucleotides outside the gene matches: 8. The CDR3 runs 18 residues.

This clonotype was found many times. CDR3 coding DNA: TGTGCCAGCAGCCCATCGACAGGGGGTATAGACGAGCAGTACTTC. It encodes CASSPSTGGIDEQYF. The chain recombines TRBV9 with TRBJ2-7; the match to TRBD1 covers 9 bases. The CDR3 runs 15 residues. Trimming cost V 4 bases and J 5 bases; bases outside gene matches: 10. Germline CDR1 SGDLS, CDR2 YYNGEE.

This clonotype was recorded many times. This chain connects TRBV9 to TRBJ1-6; 9 bases align to TRBD1. The CDR3 has 14 amino acids. Germline values: CDR1 SGDLS, CDR2 YYNGEE. V dropped 7 bases and J dropped 10; count of bases not matched to a gene: 9. Here the CDR3 reads CASGQGSQGSPLHF. The CDR3 DNA reads as TGTGCCAGCGGACAGGGGAGTCAAGGGTCACCCCTCCACTTT.

This clonotype was seen many times. The rearrangement joins TRBV9 to TRBJ2-3; 13 bases match TRBD2. Germline V gene lookup returns CDR1 SGDLS and CDR2 YYNGEE. This CDR3 is 15 amino acids long. V was pared by 2 bases and J by 6 bases, with 3 bases of the junction left unmatched. The CDR3 loop is CASSVTSGGADTQYF. The CDR3 DNA sequence: TGTGCCAGCAGCGTTACTAGCGGGGGGGCGGATACGCAGTATTTT.

There are many counts of this clonotype. The V call is TRBV9, the J call TRBJ2-1; 10 positions match TRBD1. Trimming at V came to 3 bases and at J to 7 bases, leaving 10 bases not matched to a gene. This CDR3 comprises 16 residues. Germline V gene lookup returns CDR1 SGDLS and CDR2 YYNGEE. The DNA for the CDR3 is TGTGCCAGCAGCGGACAGGGGGCGAGGTTCGGGAATGAGCAGTTCTTC. This sequence encodes CASSGQGARFGNEQFF.

In this sample, this clonotype is medium-sized. The chain links TRBV9 to TRBJ2-7; D is tentatively TRBD1 or TRBD2 (6 bases each). The CDR3 consists of 14 residues. The V end lost 4 bases, the J end lost 8 bases, and 19 bases lay between the germline ends. CDR1 and CDR2 from the germline V gene are SGDLS and YYNGEE. CDR3 in amino acids: CASSPSLRGHKQYF. CDR3 sequence (DNA): TGTGCCAGCAGCCCCAGCCTCCGGGGGCATAAGCAGTACTTC.

Sample share makes this clonotype medium-sized. The chain couples TRBV9 to TRBJ1-2; D ambiguous. V was clipped by 0 bases and J by 1 base, with 16 bases between them. The CDR3 has 17 amino acids. In germline, CDR1 is SGDLS, CDR2 YYNGEE. This CDR3 is CASSVGASQIVNYGYTF. The CDR3 bases are TGTGCCAGCAGCGTAGGCGCGAGCCAGATTGTTAACTATGGCTACACCTTC. Variable domain in full (rest from reference TRBV9 and TRBJ1-2): DSGVTQTPKHLITATGQRVTLRCSPRSGDLSVYWYQQSLDQGLQFLIQYYNGEERAKGNILERFSAQQFPDLHSELNLSSLELGDSALYFCASSVGASQIVNYGYTFGSGTRLTVV.

This clonotype was observed at least ten times. This chain joins TRBV9 and TRBJ1-3; possible D gene TRBD1, 5 bases. The CDR3 extends over 13 amino acids. Germline assignment: CDR1 SGDLS and CDR2 YYNGEE. V was pared by 8 bases and J by 5 bases, with 14 bases between. CDR3 bases: TGTGCCAGTGGGGGGAACACCAGAAACACCATATATTTT. This codes for CASGGNTRNTIYF. The whole variable domain, filled in from reference TRBV9 and TRBJ1-3, reads DSGVTQTPKHLITATGQRVTLRCSPRSGDLSVYWYQQSLDQGLQFLIQYYNGEERAKGNILERFSAQQFPDLHSELNLSSLELGDSALYFCASGGNTRNTIYFGEGSWLTVV.

This clonotype showed up many times. J is TRBJ2-7 and V is TRBV9, with D possibly matching TRBD1 (5 bases). V lost 2 bases, J lost 2 bases, and 14 bases lay in between. The germline gives CDR1 SGDLS, CDR2 YYNGEE. The CDR3 runs 15 residues. The CDR3 DNA reads TGTGCCAGCAGCGTTGGTCAGGGTGTACCCTACGAGCAGTACTTC. As protein: CASSVGQGVPYEQYF.

This clonotype was found many times. The CDR3 region has the DNA TGTGCCAGCGGGTTTGCCGAAGGGACTGAAGCTTTCTTT. It yields the protein CASGFAEGTEAFF. The gene calls are TRBV9 and TRBJ1-1; D is unresolved. Germline CDR1 SGDLS, CDR2 YYNGEE. The V and J ends lost 7 bases and 5 bases respectively, with 15 bases between them. The CDR3 is made up of 13 amino acids.

By share, this clonotype counts as medium-sized. The J gene is TRBJ2-1, the V gene TRBV9; D ambiguous. V was shortened by 0 bases and J by 0 bases, with 4 bases between the two germline ends. Germline-derived CDR1 and CDR2 are SGDLS and YYNGEE. The CDR3 is 14 amino acids. The CDR3 here is CASSVVISYNEQFF. Here the CDR3 DNA reads TGTGCCAGCAGCGTAGTAATCTCCTACAATGAGCAGTTCTTC. Filled out from reference TRBV9 and TRBJ2-1, the complete variable domain reads DSGVTQTPKHLITATGQRVTLRCSPRSGDLSVYWYQQSLDQGLQFLIQYYNGEERAKGNILERFSAQQFPDLHSELNLSSLELGDSALYFCASSVVISYNEQFFGPGTRLTVL.

This clonotype was recorded many times. This likely comes from a read error, as the CDR3 has no conserved phenylalanine or tryptophan at its end. The DNA is omitted, as the CDR3 cannot be located on it reliably, and the CDR3 follows TCRdb's listing. The V gene is TRBV9, the J gene TRBJ1-3. Per the germline V gene, CDR1 is SGDLS and CDR2 is YYNGEE. Inclusive of both ends, the CDR3 amounts to 12 amino acids. CDR3 protein: CASSPAGGAFRP.

At least ten counts were recorded for this clonotype. The chain uses TRBV9 and TRBJ2-2, with 9 nucleotides matching TRBD2. Germline V CDR1 and CDR2: SGDLS, YYNGEE. This CDR3 comprises 15 residues. The V and J ends lost 4 bases and 1 base, in that order; junction bases with no gene match: 2. The CDR3 spells CASSKLAGNTGELFF. The CDR3 DNA reads as TGTGCCAGCAGCAAACTAGCGGGGAACACCGGGGAGCTGTTTTTT. Variable domain in full (rest from reference TRBV9 and TRBJ2-2): DSGVTQTPKHLITATGQRVTLRCSPRSGDLSVYWYQQSLDQGLQFLIQYYNGEERAKGNILERFSAQQFPDLHSELNLSSLELGDSALYFCASSKLAGNTGELFFGEGSRLTVL.

This clonotype was counted many times. The rearrangement joins TRBV9 to TRBJ2-5; 8 nucleotides match TRBD2. The CDR3 has 15 residues. The germline V gene encodes CDR1 SGDLS and CDR2 YYNGEE. V lost 3 bases and J lost 5; bases outside the gene matches: 9. The CDR3 bases are TGTGCCAGCAGCGCCGACGGGGGGGCCTCGGAGACCCAGTACTTC. This sequence encodes CASSADGGASETQYF. The whole variable domain, remainder taken from reference TRBV9 and TRBJ2-5, is DSGVTQTPKHLITATGQRVTLRCSPRSGDLSVYWYQQSLDQGLQFLIQYYNGEERAKGNILERFSAQQFPDLHSELNLSSLELGDSALYFCASSADGGASETQYFGPGTRLLVL.

In its sample, this clonotype ranks as medium-sized. V and J are TRBV9 and TRBJ2-2; D perhaps matches TRBD2 (6 bases). The CDR3 is 16 residues long. V was cut by 1 base and J by 0 bases, with 10 bases left in between. CDR1 is SGDLS, CDR2 YYNGEE, per germline. In nucleotides, the CDR3 is TGTGCCAGCAGCGTATCTTCGGGGGCGAACACCGGGGAGCTGTTTTTT. Its protein is CASSVSSGANTGELFF.

This clonotype was detected many times. The rearrangement uses TRBV9 and TRBJ1-4; D gene unclear. V was shortened by 5 bases and J by 0 bases, with 2 bases between the two germline ends. This CDR3 contains 12 residues. The germline gives CDR1 SGDLS, CDR2 YYNGEE. In DNA form, the CDR3 reads TGTGCCAGCAGTGCAACTAATGAAAAACTGTTTTTT. This sequence encodes CASSATNEKLFF.

This clonotype has a count of ten or more. The chain has TRBV9 and TRBJ2-7, with D unclear. Trimming took off 0 bases at V and 2 bases at J, with 12 bases between the two ends. Germline CDR1 reads SGDLS; CDR2 reads YYNGEE. The CDR3 loop spans 15 amino acids. The CDR3 DNA sequence: TGTGCCAGCAGCGTAGAGCCCGACGGTACCTACGAGCAGTACTTC. It yields the protein CASSVEPDGTYEQYF.

This clonotype was counted a single time. This chain links TRBV9 with TRBJ2-2, with D uncertain. This CDR3 has 14 residues. Trimming left V 2 bases short and J 3 bases short, with 8 bases between. CDR1 and CDR2 (germline): SGDLS, YYNGEE. The CDR3 DNA reads TGTGCCAGCAGCGTCTCAAGCTACACCGGGGAGCTGTTTTTT. Protein product: CASSVSSYTGELFF.

This clonotype was observed at least ten times. This chain uses TRBV9 with TRBJ2-2; 7 bases are a match to TRBD1. The ends lost 4 bases at V and 1 base at J; junction bases unmatched: 10. CDR1 SGDLS and CDR2 YYNGEE come from the germline V gene. This CDR3 comprises 17 residues. CDR3 sequence (DNA): TGTGCCAGCAGCTTCTTTATAGGGGGCGGGAACACCGGGGAGCTGTTTTTT. Translation: CASSFFIGGGNTGELFF.

The sample holds many counts of this clonotype. The genes are TRBV9 and TRBJ2-5, with TRBD2 matching over 8 bases. The CDR3 totals 16 residues. Germline V lookup: CDR1 SGDLS, CDR2 YYNGEE. V lost 3 bases and J lost 1; bases outside the gene matches: 8. The CDR3: CASSAARTSGQETQYF. The CDR3 nucleotides read TGTGCCAGCAGCGCCGCTCGAACTAGCGGCCAAGAGACCCAGTACTTC.

At least ten counts were recorded for this clonotype. This chain links TRBV9 with TRBJ2-1, with D perhaps TRBD2 (6 bases). The CDR3 runs 16 residues. The germline V gene has CDR1 SGDLS and CDR2 YYNGEE. Trimming cost V 0 bases and J 5 bases, with 15 bases left between them. CDR3 loop: CASSVAFGGIDNEQFF. As DNA, the CDR3 is TGTGCCAGCAGCGTAGCTTTCGGGGGTATCGACAATGAGCAGTTCTTC.

There are many counts of this clonotype. V and J are TRBV9 and TRBJ2-7, with 7 bases matching TRBD2. CDR1 is SGDLS, CDR2 YYNGEE, per germline. The CDR3 has 16 amino acids. The J segment lost 5 bases and the V segment lost 4 bases, leaving 15 bases of the junction unmatched. The CDR3 DNA follows: TGTGCCAGCAGCTCGGAAGCGGGGAGCTCCTGGGACGAGCAGTACTTC. Its translation is CASSSEAGSSWDEQYF.

This clonotype was seen repeatedly, ten times or more. The chain carries TRBV9 and TRBJ2-7; perhaps D is TRBD1 or TRBD2 (6 bases each). Trimming took 0 bases from V and 6 from J, leaving 16 bases between them. CDR1 SGDLS and CDR2 YYNGEE come from the germline V gene. The CDR3 is 15 amino acids. The CDR3 loop reads CASSVVGGPGVEQYF. The CDR3 DNA reads as TGTGCCAGCAGCGTAGTTGGGGGGCCTGGGGTCGAGCAGTACTTC.

This clonotype was observed at least ten times. The chain links TRBV9 to TRBJ2-5; no definite D call. Germline V CDR1 and CDR2: SGDLS, YYNGEE. The CDR3 extends over 15 amino acids. V was clipped by 4 bases and J by 5 bases, with 18 bases between them. The CDR3 here is CASSTRTNGPETQYF. CDR3 nucleotide sequence: TGTGCCAGCAGCACCCGGACCAATGGCCCGGAGACCCAGTACTTC.

This clonotype was seen at least ten times. The chain joins TRBV9 to TRBJ2-5; TRBD1 matches at 7 bases. After removal of 3 bases from V and 2 bases from J, the junction contained 4 bases not matched to a gene. Per germline, CDR1 SGDLS and CDR2 YYNGEE. CDR3 length equals 14 residues. As DNA, the CDR3 is TGTGCCAGCAGCGCTTGGGACAGACAAGAGACCCAGTACTTC. Encoded protein: CASSAWDRQETQYF.

This clonotype ranks as medium-sized (0.01 to 0.1%). The genes are TRBV9 and TRBJ2-2, with TRBD1 identical over 9 bases. The CDR3 is 14 amino acids. V lost 3 bases and J lost 9; bases outside the gene matches: 6. Germline-derived CDR1 and CDR2 are SGDLS and YYNGEE. The CDR3 DNA reads as TGTGCCAGCAGCGCGACACAGGGGGCAAGGGAGCTGTTTTTT. Translated: CASSATQGARELFF.

By proportion, this clonotype is medium-sized. The chain is built from TRBV9 and TRBJ1-3; D is unresolved. Germline CDR1 reads SGDLS; CDR2 reads YYNGEE. This CDR3 spans 16 amino acids. V was shortened by 0 bases and J by 0 bases, with 10 bases between the two germline ends. In DNA, the CDR3 is TGTGCCAGCAGCGTAGCGGGATCAGGCTCTGGAAACACCATATATTTT. Its protein is CASSVAGSGSGNTIYF.

This clonotype was seen ten or more times. The chain has TRBV9 and TRBJ2-2, with TRBD2 identical over 13 bases. J was trimmed by 4 bases and V by 3 bases; bases with no gene match: 9. From germline, CDR1 is SGDLS and CDR2 YYNGEE. CDR3 length: 18 residues. This CDR3 is CASSAGLAGVTGTGELFF. The CDR3 DNA reads TGTGCCAGCAGCGCCGGACTAGCGGGAGTGACTGGCACCGGGGAGCTGTTTTTT.

This clonotype was picked up many times. CDR3 in DNA: TGTGCCAGCAGCGTAGCAGCGGGGGTGGGGGACAATGAGCAGTTCTTC. It is translated as CASSVAAGVGDNEQFF. This chain joins TRBV9 and TRBJ2-1, with 8 nucleotides matching TRBD2. This CDR3 has 16 residues. V lost 0 bases and J lost 5; bases outside the gene matches: 7. Per the germline V gene, CDR1 is SGDLS and CDR2 is YYNGEE.